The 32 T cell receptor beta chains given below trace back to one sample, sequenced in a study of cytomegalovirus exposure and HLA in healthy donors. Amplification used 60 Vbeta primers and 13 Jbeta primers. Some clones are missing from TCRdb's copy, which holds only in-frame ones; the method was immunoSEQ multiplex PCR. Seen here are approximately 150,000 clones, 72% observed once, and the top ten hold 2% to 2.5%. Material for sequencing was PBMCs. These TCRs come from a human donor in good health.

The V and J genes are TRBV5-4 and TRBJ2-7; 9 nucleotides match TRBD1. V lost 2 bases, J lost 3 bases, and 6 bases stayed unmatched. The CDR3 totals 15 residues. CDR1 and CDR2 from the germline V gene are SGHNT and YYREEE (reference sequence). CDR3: CASSLAGQGFYEQYF. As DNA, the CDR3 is TGTGCCAGCAGCTTAGCGGGACAGGGTTTCTACGAGCAGTACTTC.

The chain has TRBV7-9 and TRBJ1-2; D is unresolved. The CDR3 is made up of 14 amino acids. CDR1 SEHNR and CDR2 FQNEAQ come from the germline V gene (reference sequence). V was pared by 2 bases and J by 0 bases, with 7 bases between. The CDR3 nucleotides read TGTGCCAGCAGCTTACTCCTAACTAACTATGGCTACACCTTC. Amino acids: CASSLLLTNYGYTF. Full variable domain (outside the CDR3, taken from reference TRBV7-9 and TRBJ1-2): DTGVSQNPRHKITKRGQNVTFRCDPISEHNRLYWYRQTLGQGPEFLTYFQNEAQLEKSRLLSDRFSAERPKGSFSTLEIQRTEQGDSAMYLCASSLLLTNYGYTFGSGTRLTVV.

CDR3 amino acids: CASSLIRGAGNTEAFF. CDR3 bases: TGTGCCAGCAGCTTGATTCGGGGGGCTGGGAACACTGAAGCTTTCTTT. V is TRBV5-6 and J is TRBJ1-1, with a tentative D call TRBD1 (6 bases). The CDR3 is made up of 16 amino acids. V lost 1 base to trimming and J lost 1 base, with 14 bases between them. Germline V gene lookup returns CDR1 SGHDT and CDR2 YYEEEE.

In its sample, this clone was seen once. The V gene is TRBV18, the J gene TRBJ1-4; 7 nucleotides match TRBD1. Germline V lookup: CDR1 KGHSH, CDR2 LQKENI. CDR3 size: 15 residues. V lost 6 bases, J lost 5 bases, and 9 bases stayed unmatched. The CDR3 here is CASSQYRGSNEKLFF. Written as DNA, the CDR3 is TGTGCCAGCTCGCAATACAGGGGATCCAATGAAAAACTGTTTTTT.

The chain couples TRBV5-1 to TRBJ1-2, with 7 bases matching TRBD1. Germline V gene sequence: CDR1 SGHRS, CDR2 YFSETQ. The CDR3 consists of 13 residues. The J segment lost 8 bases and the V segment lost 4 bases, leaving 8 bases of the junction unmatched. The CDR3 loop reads CASSPEGTAGYTF. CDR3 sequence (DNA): TGCGCCAGCAGCCCGGAAGGGACAGCCGGCTACACCTTC.

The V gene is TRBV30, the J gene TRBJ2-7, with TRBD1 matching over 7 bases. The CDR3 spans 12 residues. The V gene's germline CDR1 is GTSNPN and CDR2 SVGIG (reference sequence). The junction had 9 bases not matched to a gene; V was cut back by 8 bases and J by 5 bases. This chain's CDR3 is CAHTQGVHEQYF. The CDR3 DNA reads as TGTGCCCATACCCAGGGGGTCCACGAGCAGTACTTC.

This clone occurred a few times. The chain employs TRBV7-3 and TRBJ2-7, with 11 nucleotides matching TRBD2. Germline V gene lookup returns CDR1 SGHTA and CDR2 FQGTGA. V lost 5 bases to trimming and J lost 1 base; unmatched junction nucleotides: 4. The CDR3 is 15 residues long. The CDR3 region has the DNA TGTGCCAGCAGCGCTAGCGGGGGGAGTTCCTACGAGCAGTACTTC. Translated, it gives CASSASGGSSYEQYF.

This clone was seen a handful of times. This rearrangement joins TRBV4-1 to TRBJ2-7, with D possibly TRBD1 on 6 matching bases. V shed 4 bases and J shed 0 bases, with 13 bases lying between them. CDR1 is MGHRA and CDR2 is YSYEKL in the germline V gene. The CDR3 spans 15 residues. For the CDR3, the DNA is TGCGCCAGCAGCCCTCCGACAGGAAGCTCCTACGAGCAGTACTTC. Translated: CASSPPTGSSYEQYF.

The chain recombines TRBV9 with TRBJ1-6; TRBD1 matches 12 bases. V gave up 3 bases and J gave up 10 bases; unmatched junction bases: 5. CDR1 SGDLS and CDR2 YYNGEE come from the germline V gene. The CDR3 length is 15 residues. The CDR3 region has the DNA TGTGCCAGCAGCGGGGGACAGGGGGCAGCCTCACCCCTCCACTTT. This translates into CASSGGQGAASPLHF.

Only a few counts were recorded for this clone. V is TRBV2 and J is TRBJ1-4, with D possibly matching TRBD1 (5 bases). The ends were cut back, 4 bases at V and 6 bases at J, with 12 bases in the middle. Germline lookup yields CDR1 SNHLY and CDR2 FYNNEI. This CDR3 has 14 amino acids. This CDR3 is CASSVARVYEKLFF. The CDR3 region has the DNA TGTGCCAGCAGTGTGGCCAGGGTGTATGAAAAACTGTTTTTT.

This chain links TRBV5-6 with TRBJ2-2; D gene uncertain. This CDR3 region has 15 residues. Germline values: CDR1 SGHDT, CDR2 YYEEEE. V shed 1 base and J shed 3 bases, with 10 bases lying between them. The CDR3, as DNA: TGTGCCAGCAGCTTGAGAGGCGAGTACACCGGGGAGCTGTTTTTT. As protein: CASSLRGEYTGELFF.

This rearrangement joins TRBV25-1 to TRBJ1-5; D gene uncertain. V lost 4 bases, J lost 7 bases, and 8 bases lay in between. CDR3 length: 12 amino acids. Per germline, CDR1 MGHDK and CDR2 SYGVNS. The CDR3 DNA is TGTGCCAGCAGTGGCCCGGGGCAGCCCCAGCATTTT. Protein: CASSGPGQPQHF.

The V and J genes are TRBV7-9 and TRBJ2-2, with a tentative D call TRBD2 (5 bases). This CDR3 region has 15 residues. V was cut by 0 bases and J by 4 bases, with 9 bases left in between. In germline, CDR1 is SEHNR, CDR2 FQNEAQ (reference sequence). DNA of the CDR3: TGTGCCAGCAGCTTAGCGCGGGTTCCCACCGGGGAGCTGTTTTTT. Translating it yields CASSLARVPTGELFF. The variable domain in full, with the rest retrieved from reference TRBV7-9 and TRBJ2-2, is DTGVSQNPRHKITKRGQNVTFRCDPISEHNRLYWYRQTLGQGPEFLTYFQNEAQLEKSRLLSDRFSAERPKGSFSTLEIQRTEQGDSAMYLCASSLARVPTGELFFGEGSRLTVL.

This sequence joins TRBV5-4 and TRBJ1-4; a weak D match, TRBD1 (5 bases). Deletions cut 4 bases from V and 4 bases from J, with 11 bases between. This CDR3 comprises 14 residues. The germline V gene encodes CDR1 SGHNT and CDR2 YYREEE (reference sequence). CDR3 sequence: CASSLEGLNEKLFF. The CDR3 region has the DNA TGTGCCAGCAGCCTCGAGGGACTTAATGAAAAACTGTTTTTT.

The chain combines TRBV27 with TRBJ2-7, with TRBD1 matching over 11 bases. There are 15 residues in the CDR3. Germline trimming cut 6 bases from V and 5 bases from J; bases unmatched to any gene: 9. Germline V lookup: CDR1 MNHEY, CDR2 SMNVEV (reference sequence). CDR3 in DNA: TGTGCCAGCAGCTCGTTTGGACAGGGGGCTCACGAGCAGTACTTC. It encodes CASSSFGQGAHEQYF.

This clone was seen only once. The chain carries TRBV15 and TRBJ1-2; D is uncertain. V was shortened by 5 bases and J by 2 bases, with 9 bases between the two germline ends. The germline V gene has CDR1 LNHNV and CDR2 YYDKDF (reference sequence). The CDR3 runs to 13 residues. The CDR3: CATSPEINYGYTF. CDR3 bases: TGTGCCACCAGCCCAGAAATAAACTATGGCTACACCTTC.

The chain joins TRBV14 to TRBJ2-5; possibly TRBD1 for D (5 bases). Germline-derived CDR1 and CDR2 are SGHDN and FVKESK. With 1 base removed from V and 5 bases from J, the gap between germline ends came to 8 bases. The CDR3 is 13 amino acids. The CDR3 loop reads CASSQVRVETQYF. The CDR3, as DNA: TGTGCCAGCAGCCAAGTCAGGGTTGAGACCCAGTACTTC.

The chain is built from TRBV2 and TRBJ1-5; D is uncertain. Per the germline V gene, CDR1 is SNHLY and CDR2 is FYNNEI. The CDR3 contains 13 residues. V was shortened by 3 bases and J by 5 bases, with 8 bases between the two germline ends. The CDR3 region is CASSEGSYQPQHF. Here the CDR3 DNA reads TGTGCCAGCAGTGAGGGCAGCTATCAGCCCCAGCATTTT.

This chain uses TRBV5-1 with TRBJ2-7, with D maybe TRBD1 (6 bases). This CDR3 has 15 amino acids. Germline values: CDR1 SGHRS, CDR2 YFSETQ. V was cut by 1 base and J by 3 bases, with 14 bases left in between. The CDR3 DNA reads TGCGCCAGCAGCTTGCGTCTCGGCAGGGGCTACGAGCAGTACTTC. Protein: CASSLRLGRGYEQYF.

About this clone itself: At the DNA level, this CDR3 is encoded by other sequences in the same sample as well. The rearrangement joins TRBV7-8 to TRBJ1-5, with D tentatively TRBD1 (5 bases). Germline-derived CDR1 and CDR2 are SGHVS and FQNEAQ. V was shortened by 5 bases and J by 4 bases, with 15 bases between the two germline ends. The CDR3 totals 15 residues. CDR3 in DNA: TGTGCCAGCAGCCCGTGGACGGGGGGAAATCAGCCCCAGCATTTT. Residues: CASSPWTGGNQPQHF.

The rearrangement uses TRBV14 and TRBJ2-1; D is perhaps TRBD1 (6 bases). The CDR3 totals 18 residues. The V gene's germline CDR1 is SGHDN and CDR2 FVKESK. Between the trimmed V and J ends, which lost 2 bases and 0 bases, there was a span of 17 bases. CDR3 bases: TGTGCCAGCAGCCAAACCAATTTTCGGGGACACTCCTACAATGAGCAGTTCTTC. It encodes CASSQTNFRGHSYNEQFF. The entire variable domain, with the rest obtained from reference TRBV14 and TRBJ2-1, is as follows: EAGVTQFPSHSVIEKGQTVTLRCDPISGHDNLYWYRRVMGKEIKFLLHFVKESKQDESGMPNNRFLAERTGGTYSTLKVQPAELEDSGVYFCASSQTNFRGHSYNEQFFGPGTRLTVL.

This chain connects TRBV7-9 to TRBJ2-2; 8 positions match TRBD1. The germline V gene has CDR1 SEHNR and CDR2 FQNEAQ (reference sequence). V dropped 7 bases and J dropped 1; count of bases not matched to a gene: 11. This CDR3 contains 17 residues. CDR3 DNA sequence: TGTGCCAGCAACCAACCCGCCGGGACAGGGAACACCGGGGAGCTGTTTTTT. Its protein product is CASNQPAGTGNTGELFF.

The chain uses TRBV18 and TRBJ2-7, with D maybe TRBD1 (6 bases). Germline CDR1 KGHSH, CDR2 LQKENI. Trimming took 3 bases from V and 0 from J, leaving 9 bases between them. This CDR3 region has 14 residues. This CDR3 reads CASSPDSNSYEQYF. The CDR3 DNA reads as TGTGCCAGCTCACCGGACAGCAACTCCTACGAGCAGTACTTC. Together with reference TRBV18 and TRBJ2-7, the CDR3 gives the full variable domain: NAGVMQNPRHLVRRRGQEARLRCSPMKGHSHVYWYRQLPEEGLKFMVYLQKENIIDESGMPKERFSAEFPKEGPSILRIQQVVRGDSAAYFCASSPDSNSYEQYFGPGTRLTVT.

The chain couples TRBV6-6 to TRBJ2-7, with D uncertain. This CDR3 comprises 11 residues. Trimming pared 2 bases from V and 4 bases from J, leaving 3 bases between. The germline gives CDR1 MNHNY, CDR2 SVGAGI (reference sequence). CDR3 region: CASSYQYEQYF. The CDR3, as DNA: TGTGCCAGCAGTTACCAGTACGAGCAGTACTTC.

The CDR3 here is CASSSILSGTSNYEQYF. CDR3 nucleotide sequence: TGTGCCAGCAGCTCCATACTCTCCGGGACTTCTAACTACGAGCAGTACTTC. The J gene is TRBJ2-7, the V gene TRBV13, with a weak D call TRBD2 (6 bases). This CDR3 is built from 17 residues. Germline CDR1 is PRHDT and CDR2 is FYEKMQ (reference sequence). V lost 4 bases and J lost 3, with 22 bases in between.

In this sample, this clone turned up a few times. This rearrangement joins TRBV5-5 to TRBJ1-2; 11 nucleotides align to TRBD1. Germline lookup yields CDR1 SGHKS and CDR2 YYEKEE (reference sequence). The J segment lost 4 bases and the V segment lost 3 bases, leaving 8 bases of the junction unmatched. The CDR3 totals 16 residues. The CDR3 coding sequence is TGTGCCAGCAGCTCCAACGCGGGACAGGGGGGCTATGGCTACACCTTC. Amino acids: CASSSNAGQGGYGYTF.

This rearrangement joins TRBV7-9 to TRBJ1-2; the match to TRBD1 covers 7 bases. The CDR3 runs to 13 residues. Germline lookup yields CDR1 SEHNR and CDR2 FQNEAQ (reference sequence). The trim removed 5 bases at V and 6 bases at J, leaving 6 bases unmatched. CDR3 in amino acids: CASSRDRENGYTF. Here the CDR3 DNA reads TGTGCCAGCAGCCGTGACAGGGAAAATGGCTACACCTTC.

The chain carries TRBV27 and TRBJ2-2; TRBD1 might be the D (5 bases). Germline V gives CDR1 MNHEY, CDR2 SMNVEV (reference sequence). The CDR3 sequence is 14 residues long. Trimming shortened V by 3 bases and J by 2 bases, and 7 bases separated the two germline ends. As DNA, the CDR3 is TGTGCCAGCAGTTTGACAGTCAACACCGGGGAGCTGTTTTTT. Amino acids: CASSLTVNTGELFF.

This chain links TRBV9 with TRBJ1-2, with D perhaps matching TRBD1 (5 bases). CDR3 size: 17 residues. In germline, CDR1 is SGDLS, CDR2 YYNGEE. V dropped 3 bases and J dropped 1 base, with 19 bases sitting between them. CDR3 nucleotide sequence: TGTGCCAGCAGCGCCTCCGTACAGGTTACCTTTAACTATGGCTACACCTTC. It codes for CASSASVQVTFNYGYTF. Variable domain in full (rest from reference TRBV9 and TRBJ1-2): DSGVTQTPKHLITATGQRVTLRCSPRSGDLSVYWYQQSLDQGLQFLIQYYNGEERAKGNILERFSAQQFPDLHSELNLSSLELGDSALYFCASSASVQVTFNYGYTFGSGTRLTVV.

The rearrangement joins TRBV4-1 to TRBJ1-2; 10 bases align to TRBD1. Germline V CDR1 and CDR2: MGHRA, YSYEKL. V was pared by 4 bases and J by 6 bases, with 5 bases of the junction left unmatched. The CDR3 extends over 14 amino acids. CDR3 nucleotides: TGCGCCAGCAGCCTGGACAGGGGGGAGGATGGCTACACCTTC. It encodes CASSLDRGEDGYTF.

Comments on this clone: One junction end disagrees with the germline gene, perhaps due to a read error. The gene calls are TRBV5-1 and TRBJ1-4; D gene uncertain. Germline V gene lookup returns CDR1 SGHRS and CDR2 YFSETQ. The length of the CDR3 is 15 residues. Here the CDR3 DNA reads TGCGCCAGCAGCTTGTCCGGGAGTCCTAAGGAAAAACTGTTTTTT. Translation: CASSLSGSPKEKLFF.

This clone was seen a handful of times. The CDR3 region is CASSRPPAGETDGYTF. The DNA for the CDR3 is TGCGCCAGCAGCCGCCCTCCGGCAGGGGAAACCGATGGCTACACCTTC. The rearrangement links TRBV4-1 to TRBJ1-2; weak D call: TRBD1 (6 bases). The CDR3 sequence is 16 residues long. V lost 4 bases and J 6 bases, leaving 21 bases between the germline ends. Germline values: CDR1 MGHRA, CDR2 YSYEKL.